This T cell receptor beta chain was recorded in a study of T cells in Graves' hyperthyroidism and ophthalmopathy. Patients having uncontrolled infection, another autoimmune disease, pregnancy or lactation were not included. Diagnoses rested on clinical symptoms, serum thyroxine and TRAb, thyroid ultrasound and orbital computed tomography. Many counts were recorded for this clonotype. The target antigen is unknown. CDR1 KGHDR and CDR2 SFDVKD come from the germline V gene. CDR3 size: 15 residues. V was shortened by 6 bases and J by 0 bases, with 11 bases between the two germline ends. General study findings and limits: Ophthalmopathy stood apart from stable hyperthyroidism in a 13 V-J model.

TCR beta CDR3 regions were amplified from RNA transcripts. Carried out on the TCR CDR3, a first-round RT-PCR used the HTBI primer set. Each CDR3 protein is one row after TCRdb ran MiXCR on the multiplex PCR reads. The sample contains more than 550,000 distinct CDR3 sequences, roughly 46% of which appear only once. J is TRBJ1-5 and V is TRBV24-1; D remains ambiguous. The sequenced material came from peripheral blood or thyroid tissue (not recorded which). The receptor comes from an adult man with Graves' disease, either hyperthyroidism or ophthalmopathy (not recorded which). CDR3 in DNA: TGTGCCACCAGTACGGACCCTTATAGCAATCAGCCCCAGCATTTT. Protein sequence: CATSTDPYSNQPQHF.